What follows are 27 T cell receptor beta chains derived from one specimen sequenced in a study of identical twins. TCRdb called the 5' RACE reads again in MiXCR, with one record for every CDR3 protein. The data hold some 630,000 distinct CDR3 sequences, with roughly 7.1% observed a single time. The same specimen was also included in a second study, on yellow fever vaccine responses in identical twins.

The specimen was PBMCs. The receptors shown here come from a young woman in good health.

The DNA of the CDR3 is TGCGCCAGCACCAAGGGGACAATCACCACAGATACGCAGTATTTT. Residues: CASTKGTITTDTQYF. The chain joins TRBV5-1 to TRBJ2-3, with D possibly matching TRBD1 (6 bases). This CDR3 is built from 15 residues. The germline V and J ends were trimmed by 6 bases and 2 bases, with 16 bases remaining between them. The V gene's germline CDR1 is SGHRS and CDR2 YFSETQ. The full variable domain, its missing parts supplied by reference TRBV5-1 and TRBJ2-3, is KAGVTQTPRYLIKTRGQQVTLSCSPISGHRSVSWYQQTPGQGLQFLFEYFSETQRNKGNFPGRFSGRQFSNSRSEMNVSTLELGDSALYLCASTKGTITTDTQYFGPGTRLTVL.

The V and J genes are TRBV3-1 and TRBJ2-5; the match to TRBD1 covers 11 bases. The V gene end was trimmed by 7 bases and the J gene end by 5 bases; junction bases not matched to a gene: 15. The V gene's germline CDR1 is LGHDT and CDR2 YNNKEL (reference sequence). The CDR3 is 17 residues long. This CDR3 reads CASTKGIGTGGRETQYF. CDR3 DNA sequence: TGTGCCAGCACCAAAGGTATAGGGACAGGGGGTCGGGAGACCCAGTACTTC.

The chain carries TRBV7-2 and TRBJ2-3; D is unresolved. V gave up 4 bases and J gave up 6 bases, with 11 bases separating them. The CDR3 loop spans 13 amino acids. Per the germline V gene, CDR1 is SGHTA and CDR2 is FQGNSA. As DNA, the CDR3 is TGTGCCAGCAGCTCTCCCCAGTTGGATACGCAGTATTTT. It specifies CASSSPQLDTQYF. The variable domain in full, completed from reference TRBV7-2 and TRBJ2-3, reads GAGVSQSPSNKVTEKGKDVELRCDPISGHTALYWYRQSLGQGLEFLIYFQGNSAPDKSGLPSDRFSAERTGGSVSTLTIQRTQQEDSAVYLCASSSPQLDTQYFGPGTRLTVL.

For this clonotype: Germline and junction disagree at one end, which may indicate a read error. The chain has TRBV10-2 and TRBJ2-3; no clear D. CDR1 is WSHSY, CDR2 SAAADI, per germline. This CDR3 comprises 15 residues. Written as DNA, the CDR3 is TGCGCCAGCAGCAAAATTGGGGAACGCACAGATACGCAGTGTTTT. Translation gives CASSKIGERTDTQCF.

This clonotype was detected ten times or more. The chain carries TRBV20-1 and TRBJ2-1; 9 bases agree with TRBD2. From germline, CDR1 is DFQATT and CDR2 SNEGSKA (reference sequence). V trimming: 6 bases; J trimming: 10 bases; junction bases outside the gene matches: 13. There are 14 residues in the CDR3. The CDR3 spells CSATKVAGVGEQFF. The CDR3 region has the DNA TGCAGTGCCACCAAGGTAGCGGGAGTCGGGGAGCAGTTCTTC.

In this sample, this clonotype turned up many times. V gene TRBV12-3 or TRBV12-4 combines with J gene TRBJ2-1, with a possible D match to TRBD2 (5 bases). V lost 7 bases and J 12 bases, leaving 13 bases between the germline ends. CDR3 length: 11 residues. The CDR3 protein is CASTVGVWQFF. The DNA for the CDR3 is TGTGCCAGCACCGTCGGGGTTTGGCAGTTCTTC.

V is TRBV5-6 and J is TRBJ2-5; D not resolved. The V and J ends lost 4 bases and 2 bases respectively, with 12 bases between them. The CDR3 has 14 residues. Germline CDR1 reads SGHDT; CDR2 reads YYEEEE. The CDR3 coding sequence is TGTGCCAGCAGCCCCTCTGCCCGGCAAGAGACCCAGTACTTC. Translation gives CASSPSARQETQYF. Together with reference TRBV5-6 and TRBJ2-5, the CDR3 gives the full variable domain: DAGVTQSPTHLIKTRGQQVTLRCSPKSGHDTVSWYQQALGQGPQFIFQYYEEEERQRGNFPDRFSGHQFPNYSSELNVNALLLGDSALYLCASSPSARQETQYFGPGTRLLVL.

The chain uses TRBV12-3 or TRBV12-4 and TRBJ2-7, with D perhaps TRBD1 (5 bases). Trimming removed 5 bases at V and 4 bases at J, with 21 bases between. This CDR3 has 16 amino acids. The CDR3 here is CASSRPGIGARYEQYF. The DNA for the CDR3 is TGTGCCAGCAGTCGCCCAGGGATAGGAGCTAGGTACGAGCAGTACTTC.

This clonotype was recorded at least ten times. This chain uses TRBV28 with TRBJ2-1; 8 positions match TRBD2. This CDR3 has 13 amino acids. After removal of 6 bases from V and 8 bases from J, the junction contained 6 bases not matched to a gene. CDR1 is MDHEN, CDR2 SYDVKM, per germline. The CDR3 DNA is TGTGCCAGCAGCGAAGCGGGGGTCCATGAGCAGTTCTTC. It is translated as CASSEAGVHEQFF.

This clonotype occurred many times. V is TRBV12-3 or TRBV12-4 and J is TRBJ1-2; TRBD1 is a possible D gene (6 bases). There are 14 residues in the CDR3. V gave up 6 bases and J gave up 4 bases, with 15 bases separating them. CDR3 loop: CASRGHSGTYGYTF. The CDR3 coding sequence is TGTGCCAGCAGGGGACACTCCGGGACCTATGGCTACACCTTC.

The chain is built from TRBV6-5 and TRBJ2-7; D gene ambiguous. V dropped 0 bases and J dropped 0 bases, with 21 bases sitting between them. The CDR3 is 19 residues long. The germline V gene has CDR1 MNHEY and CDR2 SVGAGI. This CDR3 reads CASSYSVGYALKLSYEQYF. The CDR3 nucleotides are TGTGCCAGCAGTTACTCTGTGGGGTATGCCCTCAAACTCTCCTACGAGCAGTACTTC.

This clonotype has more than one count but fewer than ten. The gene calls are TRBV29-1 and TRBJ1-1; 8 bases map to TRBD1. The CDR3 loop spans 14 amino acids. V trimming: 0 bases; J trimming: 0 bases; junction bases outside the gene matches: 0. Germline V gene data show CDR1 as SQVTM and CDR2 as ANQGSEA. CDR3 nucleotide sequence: TGCAGCGTTGAAGAGGACAGGGTGAACACTGAAGCTTTCTTT. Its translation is CSVEEDRVNTEAFF.

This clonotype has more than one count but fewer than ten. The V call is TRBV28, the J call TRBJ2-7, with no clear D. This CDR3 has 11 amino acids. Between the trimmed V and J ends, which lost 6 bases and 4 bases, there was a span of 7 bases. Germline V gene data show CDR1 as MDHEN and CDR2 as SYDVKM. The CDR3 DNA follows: TGTGCCAGCAGGTGGGAATACGAGCAGTACTTC. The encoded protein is CASRWEYEQYF.

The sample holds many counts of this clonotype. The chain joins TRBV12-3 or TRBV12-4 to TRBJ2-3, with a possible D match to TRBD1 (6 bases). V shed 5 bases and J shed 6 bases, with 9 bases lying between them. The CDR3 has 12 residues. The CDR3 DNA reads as TGTGCCAGCAGTGCACAGGGTGATACGCAGTATTTT. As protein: CASSAQGDTQYF.

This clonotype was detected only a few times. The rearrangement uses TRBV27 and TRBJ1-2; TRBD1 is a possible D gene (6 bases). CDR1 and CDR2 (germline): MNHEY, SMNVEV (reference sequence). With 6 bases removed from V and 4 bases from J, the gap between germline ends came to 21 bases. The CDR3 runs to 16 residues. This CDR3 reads CASSPDGQGRVYGYTF. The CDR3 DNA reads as TGTGCCAGCAGCCCCGACGGGCAGGGGCGGGTCTATGGCTACACCTTC.

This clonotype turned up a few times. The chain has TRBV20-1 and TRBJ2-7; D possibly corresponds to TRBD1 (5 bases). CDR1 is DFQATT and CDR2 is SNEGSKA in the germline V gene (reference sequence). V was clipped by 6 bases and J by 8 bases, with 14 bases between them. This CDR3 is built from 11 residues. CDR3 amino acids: CSAPDILQQYV. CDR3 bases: TGCAGTGCCCCGGACATTTTACAGCAGTACGTC.

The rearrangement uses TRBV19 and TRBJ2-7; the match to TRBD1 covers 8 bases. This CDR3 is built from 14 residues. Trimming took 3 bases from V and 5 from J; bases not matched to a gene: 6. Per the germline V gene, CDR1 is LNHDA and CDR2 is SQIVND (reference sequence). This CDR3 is CASSIRQGYDEQYF. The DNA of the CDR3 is TGTGCCAGTAGTATCCGACAGGGGTACGACGAGCAGTACTTC.

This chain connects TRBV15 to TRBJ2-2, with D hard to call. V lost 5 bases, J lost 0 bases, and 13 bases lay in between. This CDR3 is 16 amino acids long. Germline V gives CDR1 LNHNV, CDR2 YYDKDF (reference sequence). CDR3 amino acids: CATSPSMETNTGELFF. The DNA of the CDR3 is TGTGCCACCAGCCCATCGATGGAAACGAACACCGGGGAGCTGTTTTTT.

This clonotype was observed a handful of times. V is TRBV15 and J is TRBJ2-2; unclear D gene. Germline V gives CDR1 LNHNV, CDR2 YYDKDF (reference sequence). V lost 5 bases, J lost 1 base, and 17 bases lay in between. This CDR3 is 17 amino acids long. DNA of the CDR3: TGTGCCACCAGCCCCCCCCCGAGACGGAGGAACACCGGGGAGCTGTTTTTT. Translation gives CATSPPPRRRNTGELFF.

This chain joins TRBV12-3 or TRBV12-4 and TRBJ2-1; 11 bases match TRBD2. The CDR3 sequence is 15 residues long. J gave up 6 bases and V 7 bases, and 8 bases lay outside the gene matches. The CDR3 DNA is TGTGCCAGCAACCCCCGACTAGCGGGAACCAATGAGCAGTTCTTC. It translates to CASNPRLAGTNEQFF.

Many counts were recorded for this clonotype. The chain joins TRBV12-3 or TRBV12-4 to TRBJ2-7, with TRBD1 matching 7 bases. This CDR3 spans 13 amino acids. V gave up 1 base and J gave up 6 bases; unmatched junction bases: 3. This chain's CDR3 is CASSLVGGGEQYF. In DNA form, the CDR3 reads TGTGCCAGCAGTTTAGTAGGGGGCGGCGAGCAGTACTTC.

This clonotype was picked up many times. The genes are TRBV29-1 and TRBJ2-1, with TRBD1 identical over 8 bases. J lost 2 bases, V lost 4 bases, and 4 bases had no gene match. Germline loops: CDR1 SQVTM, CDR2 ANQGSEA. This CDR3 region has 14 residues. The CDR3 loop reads CSVGTGRTYNEQFF. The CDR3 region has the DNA TGCAGCGTTGGGACAGGGCGTACCTACAATGAGCAGTTCTTC.

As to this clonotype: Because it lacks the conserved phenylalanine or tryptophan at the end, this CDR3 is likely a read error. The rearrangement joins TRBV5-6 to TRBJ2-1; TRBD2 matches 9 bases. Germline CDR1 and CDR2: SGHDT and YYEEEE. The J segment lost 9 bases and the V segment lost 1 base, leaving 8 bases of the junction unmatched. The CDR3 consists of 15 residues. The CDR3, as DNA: TGTGCCAGCAGCTTGAGGCGCGGGAGGGTGGGTGAGCAGTTCCTC. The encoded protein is CASSLRRGRVGEQFL.

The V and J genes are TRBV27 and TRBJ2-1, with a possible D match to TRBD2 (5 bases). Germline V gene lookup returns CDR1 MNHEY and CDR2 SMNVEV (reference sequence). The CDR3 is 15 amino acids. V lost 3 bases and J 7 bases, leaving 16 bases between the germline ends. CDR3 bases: TGTGCCAGCAGTTTGAGCTCTACGGGAAGTAATGAGCAGTTCTTC. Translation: CASSLSSTGSNEQFF.

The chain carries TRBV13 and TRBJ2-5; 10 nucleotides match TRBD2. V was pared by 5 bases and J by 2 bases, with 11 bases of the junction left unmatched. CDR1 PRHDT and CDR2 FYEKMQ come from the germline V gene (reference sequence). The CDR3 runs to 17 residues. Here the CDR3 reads CASSLQGLAAVQETQYF. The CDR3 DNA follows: TGTGCCAGCAGCCTACAAGGACTAGCGGCAGTTCAAGAGACCCAGTACTTC.

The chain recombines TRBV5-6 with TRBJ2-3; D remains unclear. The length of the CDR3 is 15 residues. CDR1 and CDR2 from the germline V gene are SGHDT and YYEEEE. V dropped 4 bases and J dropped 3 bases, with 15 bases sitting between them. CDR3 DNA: TGTGCCAGCAGCCCGAGATGGATGGAGACAGATACGCAGTATTTT. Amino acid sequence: CASSPRWMETDTQYF.

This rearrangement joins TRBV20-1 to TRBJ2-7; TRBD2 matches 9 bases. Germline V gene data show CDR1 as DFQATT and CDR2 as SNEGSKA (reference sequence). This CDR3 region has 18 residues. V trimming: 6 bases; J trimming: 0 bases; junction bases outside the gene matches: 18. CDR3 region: CSANPKTSGIGFSYEQYF. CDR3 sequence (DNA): TGCAGTGCCAACCCCAAGACTAGCGGCATAGGATTCTCCTACGAGCAGTACTTC.